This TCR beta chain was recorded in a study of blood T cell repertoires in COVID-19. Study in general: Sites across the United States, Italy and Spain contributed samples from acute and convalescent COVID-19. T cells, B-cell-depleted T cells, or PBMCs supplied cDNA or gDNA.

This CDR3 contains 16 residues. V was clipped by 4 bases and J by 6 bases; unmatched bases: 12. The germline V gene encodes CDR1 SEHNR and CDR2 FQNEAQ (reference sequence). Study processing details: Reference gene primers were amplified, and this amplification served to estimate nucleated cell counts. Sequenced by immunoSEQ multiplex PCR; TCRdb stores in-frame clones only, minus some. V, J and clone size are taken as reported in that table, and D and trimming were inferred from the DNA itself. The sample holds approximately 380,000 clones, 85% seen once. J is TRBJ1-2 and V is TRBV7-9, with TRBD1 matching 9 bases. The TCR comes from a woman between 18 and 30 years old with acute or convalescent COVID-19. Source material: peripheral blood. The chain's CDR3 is CASSSSLGTGPNGYTF. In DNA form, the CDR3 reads TGTGCCAGCAGCTCAAGCCTCGGGACAGGGCCTAATGGCTACACCTTC.